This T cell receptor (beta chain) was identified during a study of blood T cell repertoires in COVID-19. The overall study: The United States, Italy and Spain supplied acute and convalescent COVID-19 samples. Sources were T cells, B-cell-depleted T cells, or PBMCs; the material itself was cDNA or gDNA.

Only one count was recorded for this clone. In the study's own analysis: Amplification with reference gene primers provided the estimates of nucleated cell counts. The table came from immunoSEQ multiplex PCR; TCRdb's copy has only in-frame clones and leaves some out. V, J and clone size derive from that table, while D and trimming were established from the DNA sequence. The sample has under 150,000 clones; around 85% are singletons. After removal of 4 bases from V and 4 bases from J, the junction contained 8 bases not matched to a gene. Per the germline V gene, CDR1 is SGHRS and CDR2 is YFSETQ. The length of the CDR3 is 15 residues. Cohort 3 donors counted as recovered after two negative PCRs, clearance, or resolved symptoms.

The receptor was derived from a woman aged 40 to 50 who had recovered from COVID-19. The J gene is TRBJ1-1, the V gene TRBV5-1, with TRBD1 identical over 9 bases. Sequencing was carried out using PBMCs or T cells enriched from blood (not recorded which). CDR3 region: CASSGGTGIGTEAFF. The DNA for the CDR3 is TGCGCCAGCAGCGGGGGGACAGGGATAGGCACTGAAGCTTTCTTT.